Each of the 2 T cell receptor beta chains below was sequenced from the same sample in a study of blood T cell repertoires in COVID-19. Data came from immunoSEQ multiplex PCR; TCRdb stores just in-frame clones and leaves some out. The sample contains about 250,000 clones, 88% of which appear only once. The source material was PBMCs or T cells enriched from blood (not recorded which). The receptor source for this set is a woman between 50 and 59 years old who had recovered from COVID-19.

The chain recombines TRBV19 with TRBJ1-2; TRBD1 matches 9 bases. This CDR3 contains 17 residues. V gave up 1 base and J gave up 8 bases; unmatched junction bases: 14. Germline CDR1 LNHDA, CDR2 SQIVND (reference sequence). This chain's CDR3 is CASSIVEAPGTGKGYTF. The CDR3 bases are TGTGCCAGTAGTATAGTGGAAGCCCCCGGGACAGGGAAAGGCTACACCTTC.

V and J are TRBV7-2 and TRBJ2-7, with a weak D call TRBD1 (5 bases). Per the germline V gene, CDR1 is SGHTA and CDR2 is FQGNSA. The CDR3 contains 16 residues. Trimming left V 5 bases short and J 2 bases short, with 19 bases between. CDR3: CASSQEWQGRPYEQYF. In DNA form, the CDR3 reads TGTGCCAGCAGCCAAGAATGGCAGGGAAGGCCCTACGAGCAGTACTTC. Together with reference TRBV7-2 and TRBJ2-7, the CDR3 gives the full variable domain: GAGVSQSPSNKVTEKGKDVELRCDPISGHTALYWYRQSLGQGLEFLIYFQGNSAPDKSGLPSDRFSAERTGGSVSTLTIQRTQQEDSAVYLCASSQEWQGRPYEQYFGPGTRLTVT.